Following are 11 T cell receptor beta chains from one sample sequenced in a study of cytomegalovirus exposure and HLA in healthy donors. PCR amplification relied on 60 Vbeta primers (plus 13 Jbeta primers). The table came from immunoSEQ multiplex PCR; TCRdb's copy has only in-frame clones and leaves some out. The sample records 150,000 to 200,000 clones, about four fifths being singletons. What was sequenced was PBMCs. Receptors originate from a boy younger than 18 in good health and CMV-seronegative.

The genes are TRBV6-4 and TRBJ2-1; D may be TRBD2 (6 bases). Trimming left V 2 bases short and J 10 bases short, with 12 bases between. There are 13 residues in the CDR3. CDR1 is MRHNA, CDR2 SNTAGT, per germline. The CDR3 sequence: CASSDEAGLEQFF. The CDR3 bases are TGTGCCAGCAGTGACGAGGCGGGGTTAGAGCAGTTCTTC.

This clone was observed a single time. The rearrangement joins TRBV14 to TRBJ1-2; D is undetermined. Germline loops: CDR1 SGHDN, CDR2 FVKESK. This CDR3 is 13 amino acids long. The V end was cut by 1 base, the J end by 4 bases, with 7 bases between. The CDR3 DNA reads TGTGCCAGCAGCCAAGTCCAGGTCTATGGCTACACCTTC. Residues: CASSQVQVYGYTF.

The chain couples TRBV5-1 to TRBJ2-7; D not certain. Trimming took off 0 bases at V and 0 bases at J, with 22 bases between the two ends. This CDR3 spans 19 amino acids. Germline lookup yields CDR1 SGHRS and CDR2 YFSETQ. The CDR3 spells CASSLVAGSRTIVSYEQYF. CDR3 coding DNA: TGCGCCAGCAGCTTGGTAGCCGGATCTCGAACCATCGTCTCCTACGAGCAGTACTTC.

The chain combines TRBV11-2 with TRBJ1-1; no clear D. CDR3 length: 13 amino acids. The ends were cut back, 1 base at V and 1 base at J, with 4 bases in the middle. The germline V gene has CDR1 SGHAT and CDR2 FQNNGV. In DNA, the CDR3 is TGTGCCAGCAGCTTAGTCAGGAACACTGAAGCTTTCTTT. Its protein product is CASSLVRNTEAFF.

This clone was seen many times. The genes are TRBV6-4 and TRBJ2-6; D is possibly TRBD1 (5 bases). The CDR3 covers 15 residues. Trimming removed 4 bases from V and 2 bases from J, with 9 bases in between. Germline lookup yields CDR1 MRHNA and CDR2 SNTAGT. The CDR3 loop is CASSAEGAGANVLTF. CDR3 DNA: TGTGCCAGCAGTGCCGAAGGGGCTGGGGCCAACGTCCTGACTTTC.

This clone was found once. The chain has TRBV7-9 and TRBJ1-2; 9 positions match TRBD1. The CDR3 contains 16 residues. The V segment lost 5 bases and the J segment 5 bases; nucleotides outside the gene matches: 12. The germline V gene encodes CDR1 SEHNR and CDR2 FQNEAQ (reference sequence). The CDR3, as DNA: TGTGCCAGCAGCCCCAATCCGGGACAGGGTTGGTATGGCTACACCTTC. Protein sequence: CASSPNPGQGWYGYTF.

This rearrangement joins TRBV29-1 to TRBJ1-2; 8 bases map to TRBD1. The length of the CDR3 is 14 residues. Unmatched junction bases numbered 4, after V lost 0 bases and J lost 4 bases. Germline V CDR1 and CDR2: SQVTM, ANQGSEA. The CDR3 loop reads CSVEDLDRGYGYTF. The CDR3 DNA sequence: TGCAGCGTTGAAGACCTAGACAGGGGCTATGGCTACACCTTC.

V is TRBV29-1 and J is TRBJ2-1; tentatively, D is TRBD2 (5 bases). The ends were cut back, 4 bases at V and 0 bases at J, with 13 bases in the middle. In germline, CDR1 is SQVTM, CDR2 ANQGSEA. The length of the CDR3 is 15 residues. In nucleotides, the CDR3 is TGCAGCGTTGTAGGGCTGGGGAGCTCCTACAATGAGCAGTTCTTC. This sequence encodes CSVVGLGSSYNEQFF.

V gene TRBV28 combines with J gene TRBJ1-1; D may be TRBD1 (5 bases). This CDR3 is 15 amino acids long. Deletions cut 5 bases from V and 4 bases from J, with 17 bases between. Per the germline V gene, CDR1 is MDHEN and CDR2 is SYDVKM. The CDR3 loop is CASSPPITRGTEAFF. Written as DNA, the CDR3 is TGTGCCAGCAGTCCACCAATAACAAGGGGCACTGAAGCTTTCTTT.

The CDR3 sequence: CASSLASSGLPPYEQYF. For the CDR3, the DNA is TGTGCCAGCAGCTTAGCTAGCTCGGGACTACCACCTTACGAGCAGTACTTC. The V call is TRBV7-9, the J call TRBJ2-7, with 7 positions matching TRBD2. Unmatched junction bases numbered 12, after V lost 0 bases and J lost 4 bases. CDR3 length equals 17 residues. Germline V CDR1 and CDR2: SEHNR, FQNEAQ (reference sequence).

The chain uses TRBV7-3 and TRBJ2-3; D is ambiguous. V lost 1 base and J 4 bases, leaving 6 bases between the germline ends. This CDR3 spans 13 amino acids. Germline CDR1 and CDR2: SGHTA and FQGTGA. CDR3 protein: CASSLIEADTQYF. The CDR3 DNA is TGTGCCAGCAGCTTAATAGAGGCAGATACGCAGTATTTT. Supplemented by reference TRBV7-3 and TRBJ2-3, the full variable domain reads GAGVSQTPSNKVTEKGKYVELRCDPISGHTALYWYRQSLGQGPEFLIYFQGTGAADDSGLPNDRFFAVRPEGSVSTLKIQRTERGDSAVYLCASSLIEADTQYFGPGTRLTVL.